This T cell receptor (beta chain) appears in the sequencing data of a study of blood T cell repertoires in COVID-19. Assay: immunoSEQ multiplex PCR; the TCRdb copy retains only in-frame clones and omits some. The data contain roughly 200,000 clones, 70% to 80% of them seen just once; the ten biggest clones take up roughly 9.4%. The germline CDR1 and CDR2 sequences are ENHRY and SYGVKD. CDR3 length equals 14 residues. Trimming shortened V by 3 bases and J by 3 bases, and 11 bases separated the two germline ends. Material: peripheral blood. The clonotype was recovered from a woman aged 45-65 years with active or convalescent COVID-19. The V call is TRBV10-3, the J call TRBJ1-1, with a weak D call TRBD1 (5 bases). This CDR3 reads CAISERAGDTEAFF. The CDR3 region has the DNA TGTGCCATCAGTGAAAGGGCGGGGGACACTGAAGCTTTCTTT.